The clone carrying this TCR beta chain has at least ten counts. The data were taken from a study of blood T cells in healthy people across ages. The authors ran a second PCR of 7 to 11 cycles using a sample-barcoded 5' primer and a J-beta primer mix. TCRdb re-derived calls from the 5' RACE reads in MiXCR, one entry per CDR3 protein. The sample lists 450,000 to 700,000 distinct CDR3 sequences, 27% seen once, with around 20% in the top ten. V dropped 3 bases and J dropped 0 bases, with 8 bases sitting between them. The CDR3 is 15 amino acids. The germline V gene encodes CDR1 SGHVS and CDR2 FNYEAQ. The receptor was isolated from a woman between 65 and 79 years old in good health. The chain links TRBV7-6 to TRBJ1-4; D gene unclear. The sequenced material came from blood. The CDR3 loop reads CASSFGPSTNEKLFF. DNA of the CDR3: TGTGCCAGCAGCTTCGGGCCGTCAACTAATGAAAAACTGTTTTTT.